The clone carrying this TCR beta chain was found many times. The antigen is not known. This CDR3 contains 12 residues. V shed 6 bases and J shed 14 bases, with 19 bases lying between them. Germline CDR1 LGHDT, CDR2 YNNKEL (reference sequence). TCRdb re-called the 5' RACE reads with MiXCR, one entry per CDR3 protein. The profile shows 400,000 or so distinct CDR3 sequences, 8.5% to 10% of them singletons. The data are from a study of identical twins. Study results and caveats: Cross-sectional statistical analysis was relied on for the conclusions, without the same donors being followed.

Sequencing was carried out using naive T cells sorted from blood. The source is a woman in her fifties or sixties in good health. The chain links TRBV3-1 to TRBJ1-1; D possibly corresponds to TRBD1 (6 bases). CDR3: CASRMGGGVAFF. In DNA form, the CDR3 reads TGTGCCAGCAGGATGGGGGGCGGGGTTGCCTTCTTT.